This T cell receptor beta chain was captured by sequencing in a study of cytomegalovirus exposure and HLA in healthy donors. Whole-study results and caveats: The study flagged some 170 TCR beta chains as cytomegalovirus-associated.

CDR3 length equals 16 residues. Germline lookup yields CDR1 LGHNA and CDR2 YSLEER. The ends lost 1 base at V and 1 base at J; junction bases unmatched: 5. 13 Jbeta primers and 60 Vbeta primers were used for the PCR. The protocol was immunoSEQ multiplex PCR, while the TCRdb copy is restricted to in-frame clones and leaves out a portion. The sample includes more than 45,000 clones, about 82% seen only once; the top ten take approximately 1.4%. As regards this clone: What it binds is not known.

The rearrangement joins TRBV4-3 to TRBJ2-7; 9 bases agree with TRBD2. Input material: PBMCs. This receptor was obtained from a man under 40 in good health and CMV-seronegative. CDR3 region: CASSQGGRAGSYEQYF. In DNA form, the CDR3 reads TGCGCCAGCAGCCAAGGCGGGAGGGCCGGGTCCTACGAGCAGTACTTC.